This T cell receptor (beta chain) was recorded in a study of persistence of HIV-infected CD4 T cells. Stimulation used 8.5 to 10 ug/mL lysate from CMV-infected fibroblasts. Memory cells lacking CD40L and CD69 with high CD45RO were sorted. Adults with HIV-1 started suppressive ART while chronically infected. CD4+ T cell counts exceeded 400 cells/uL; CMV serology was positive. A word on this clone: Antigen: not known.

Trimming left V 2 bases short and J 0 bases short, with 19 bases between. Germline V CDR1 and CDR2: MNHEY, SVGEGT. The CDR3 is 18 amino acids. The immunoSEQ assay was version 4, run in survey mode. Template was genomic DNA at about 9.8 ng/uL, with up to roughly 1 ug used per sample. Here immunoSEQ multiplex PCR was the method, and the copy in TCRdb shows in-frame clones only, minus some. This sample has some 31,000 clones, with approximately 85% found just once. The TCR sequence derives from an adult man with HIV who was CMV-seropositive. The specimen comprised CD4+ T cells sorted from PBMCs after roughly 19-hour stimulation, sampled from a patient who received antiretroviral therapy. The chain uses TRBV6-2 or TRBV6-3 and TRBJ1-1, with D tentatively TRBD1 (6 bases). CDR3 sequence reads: CASSYSRRGREMNTEAFF. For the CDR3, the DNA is TGTGCCAGCAGTTACAGCAGGAGGGGGAGGGAAATGAACACTGAAGCTTTCTTT.